The 30 T cell receptor beta chains presented below share a single source sample, sequenced in a study of CD8 T cells in ankylosing spondylitis. One entry per CDR3 protein, called by TCRdb with MiXCR from the 5' RACE reads. The data contain almost 400,000 distinct CDR3 sequences, about 22% of them seen just once; the ten biggest clones take up less than 20%. Which antigens these TCRs recognize remains unknown. Study conclusions and caveats: One TCR beta motif, made up of 7 or 8 highly homologous variants, appeared characteristic of ankylosing spondylitis blood.

The sequencing sample was made of blood, either unsorted or a sorted T cell fraction (not recorded which). These receptors were collected from a male donor with ankylosing spondylitis.

Here the CDR3 reads CASRTSGTVNSPLHF. The CDR3 DNA reads TGCGCCAGCAGGACCTCCGGGACAGTCAATTCACCCCTCCACTTT. The genes are TRBV10-2 and TRBJ1-6; 7 bases are shared with TRBD1. Per germline, CDR1 WSHSY and CDR2 SAAADI. The CDR3 has 15 amino acids. Germline trimming cut 6 bases from V and 7 bases from J; bases unmatched to any gene: 9.

The chain couples TRBV3-1 to TRBJ2-2; the match to TRBD2 covers 7 bases. Germline loops: CDR1 LGHDT, CDR2 YNNKEL (reference sequence). This CDR3 region has 15 residues. V was pared by 2 bases and J by 6 bases, with 6 bases of the junction left unmatched. This chain's CDR3 is CASSQSFAGAGELFF. As DNA, the CDR3 is TGTGCCAGCAGCCAATCGTTCGCGGGAGCCGGGGAGCTGTTTTTT.

V gene TRBV28 combines with J gene TRBJ2-3; 7 bases agree with TRBD2. The CDR3 consists of 17 residues. The trim removed 6 bases at V and 0 bases at J, leaving 12 bases unmatched. The germline V gene encodes CDR1 MDHEN and CDR2 SYDVKM. This CDR3 is CASSPPLGLVSTDTQYF. CDR3 DNA sequence: TGTGCCAGCAGCCCCCCCCTAGGACTAGTCAGCACAGATACGCAGTATTTT.

This clonotype turned up a few times. The CDR3: CASSLAGSGKEQYF. CDR3 in DNA: TGTGCCAGCAGCTTAGCCGGGTCAGGCAAAGAGCAGTACTTC. The chain carries TRBV7-2 and TRBJ2-7; no clear D gene. The V and J ends lost 0 bases and 7 bases respectively, with 13 bases between them. This CDR3 is 14 amino acids long. CDR1 and CDR2 (germline): SGHTA, FQGNSA.

The chain recombines TRBV6-2 or TRBV6-3 with TRBJ2-2; a weak D match, TRBD1 (6 bases). Trimming took 7 bases from V and 1 from J, leaving 13 bases between them. Per the germline V gene, CDR1 is MNHEY and CDR2 is SVGEGT. This CDR3 is built from 15 residues. Here the CDR3 DNA reads TGTGCCAGCAACAAAGGACAGTTGAACACCGGGGAGCTGTTTTTT. Translating gives CASNKGQLNTGELFF.

This chain connects TRBV20-1 to TRBJ2-2; 8 bases align to TRBD1. V gave up 0 bases and J gave up 3 bases; unmatched junction bases: 6. CDR3 length: 16 amino acids. CDR1 DFQATT and CDR2 SNEGSKA come from the germline V gene (reference sequence). CDR3 nucleotide sequence: TGCAGTGCTAGAGACCCCCGGACAGGGCACACCGGGGAGCTGTTTTTT. As protein: CSARDPRTGHTGELFF.

The chain carries TRBV11-2 and TRBJ2-7; TRBD2 matches at 9 bases. Germline V CDR1 and CDR2: SGHAT, FQNNGV. J gave up 2 bases and V 0 bases, and 8 bases lay outside the gene matches. The CDR3 contains 17 residues. The CDR3 DNA reads as TGTGCCAGCAGCTTAGAACGACGGGCTAGCGGGACCTACGAGCAGTACTTC. This encodes CASSLERRASGTYEQYF.

V gene TRBV2 combines with J gene TRBJ2-7; 7 bases are a match to TRBD1. CDR3 length equals 16 residues. J lost 5 bases, V lost 2 bases, and 12 bases had no gene match. CDR1 and CDR2 from the germline V gene are SNHLY and FYNNEI. The DNA for the CDR3 is TGTGCCAGCAGTGAACTCTTCGAGACAGGGAAAAACGAGCAGTACTTC. Translated: CASSELFETGKNEQYF.

The table lists this clonotype with many counts. The CDR3 loop is CASSSSGQVYNEQFF. The CDR3 DNA reads TGTGCCAGCAGCTCATCGGGACAGGTCTACAATGAGCAGTTCTTC. J is TRBJ2-1 and V is TRBV5-6; 8 positions agree with TRBD1. The germline CDR1 and CDR2 sequences are SGHDT and YYEEEE. The V segment lost 3 bases and the J segment 3 bases; nucleotides outside the gene matches: 5. The CDR3 is made up of 15 amino acids.

Ten or more counts support this clonotype. This rearrangement joins TRBV10-3 to TRBJ2-5, with TRBD2 matching 11 bases. The CDR3 extends over 14 amino acids. Per germline, CDR1 ENHRY and CDR2 SYGVKD. Unmatched junction bases numbered 4, after V lost 7 bases and J lost 3 bases. The CDR3 reads CAIKPGLAEETQYF. In DNA form, the CDR3 reads TGTGCCATCAAACCGGGACTAGCGGAAGAGACCCAGTACTTC.

This clonotype was detected only a few times. This chain connects TRBV20-1 to TRBJ2-7; weak D call: TRBD1 (6 bases). The CDR3 extends over 14 amino acids. V was cut by 2 bases and J by 3 bases, with 14 bases left in between. Per germline, CDR1 DFQATT and CDR2 SNEGSKA (reference sequence). The CDR3 is CSARMGRGNYEQYF. The DNA of the CDR3 is TGCAGTGCTAGAATGGGCAGGGGAAACTACGAGCAGTACTTC.

J is TRBJ2-3 and V is TRBV6-1; TRBD1 is a possible D gene (6 bases). The CDR3 spans 13 residues. Germline V lookup: CDR1 MNHNS, CDR2 SASEGT. V shed 6 bases and J shed 5 bases, with 12 bases lying between them. CDR3: CASSQSQGDTQYF. In DNA, the CDR3 is TGTGCCAGCAGCCAATCACAGGGAGATACGCAGTATTTT.

This clonotype was counted only a few times. The chain employs TRBV12-3 or TRBV12-4 and TRBJ2-1, with D perhaps TRBD1 (6 bases). The V gene lost 7 bases and the J gene lost 9 bases, with 10 bases spanning the gap. The CDR3 contains 11 residues. Here the CDR3 DNA reads TGTGCCAGCACCCAGGGGCTTGAGCAGTTCTTC. Translation: CASTQGLEQFF.

This chain joins TRBV29-1 and TRBJ2-3; 10 bases are shared with TRBD2. The J segment lost 0 bases and the V segment lost 7 bases, leaving 7 bases of the junction unmatched. The CDR3 covers 15 residues. CDR1 SQVTM and CDR2 ANQGSEA come from the germline V gene. The chain's CDR3 is CSGEGLAYSTDTQYF. DNA of the CDR3: TGCAGCGGAGAGGGACTAGCGTATAGCACAGATACGCAGTATTTT.

This clonotype has just a few counts. The CDR3 reads CASSKGITGELFF. CDR3 sequence (DNA): TGTGCCAGCAGCAAAGGGATAACCGGGGAGCTGTTTTTT. V gene TRBV21-1 combines with J gene TRBJ2-2. TRBV21-1 is classified as a pseudogene. The CDR3 totals 13 residues.

This clonotype was recorded at least ten times. The J gene is TRBJ2-1, the V gene TRBV29-1; TRBD2 might be the D (6 bases). Trimming cost V 7 bases and J 9 bases, with 19 bases left between them. Germline V gives CDR1 SQVTM, CDR2 ANQGSEA. This CDR3 has 13 residues. CDR3 protein: CSARVGGNFEQFF. As DNA, the CDR3 is TGCAGCGCCCGTGTGGGCGGGAACTTTGAGCAGTTCTTC.

Only a few counts were recorded for this clonotype. The gene calls are TRBV6-6 and TRBJ1-6; possible D gene TRBD1, 5 bases. The CDR3 loop spans 12 amino acids. Germline CDR1 and CDR2: MNHNY and SVGAGI (reference sequence). V was shortened by 6 bases and J by 8 bases, with 8 bases between the two germline ends. This CDR3 is CASRVGDSPLHF. CDR3 bases: TGTGCCAGCAGAGTGGGGGATTCACCCCTCCACTTT.

In its sample, this clonotype was seen a few times. This sequence joins TRBV29-1 and TRBJ2-3; 10 bases map to TRBD2. The germline V gene encodes CDR1 SQVTM and CDR2 ANQGSEA. V shed 6 bases, J shed 10 bases, and the junction held 16 bases outside the gene matches. The CDR3 length is 15 residues. DNA of the CDR3: TGCAGCGTCCCCCCCGAGTCTAGCGGGAGCTCTGCGCAGTATTTT. This translates into CSVPPESSGSSAQYF.

J is TRBJ2-7 and V is TRBV7-9, with 12 bases fitting TRBD2. Germline V lookup: CDR1 SEHNR, CDR2 FQNEAQ (reference sequence). V gave up 5 bases and J gave up 2 bases; unmatched junction bases: 22. The CDR3 extends over 21 amino acids. DNA of the CDR3: TGTGCCAGCAGCCCTCGACGGATAGGACTAGCGGGACCCCAGTTTCCCTACGAGCAGTACTTC. Its protein is CASSPRRIGLAGPQFPYEQYF.

This chain joins TRBV12-3 or TRBV12-4 and TRBJ2-4, with TRBD2 matching 13 bases. Germline trimming cut 3 bases from V and 6 bases from J; bases unmatched to any gene: 14. The CDR3 covers 19 residues. In DNA form, the CDR3 reads TGTGCCAGCAGTTTTTCGGGACTAGCGGGACGGGGATACGGAAACATTCAGTACTTC. Its translation is CASSFSGLAGRGYGNIQYF.

This clonotype was picked up a small number of times. The V and J genes are TRBV28 and TRBJ1-2; 8 bases line up with TRBD1. J gave up 4 bases and V 3 bases, and 4 bases lay outside the gene matches. There are 14 residues in the CDR3. Germline CDR1 and CDR2: MDHEN and SYDVKM. The CDR3 coding sequence is TGTGCCAGCAGTTTGGGACAGGCGATCTATGGCTACACCTTC. Translating gives CASSLGQAIYGYTF.

At least ten counts were recorded for this clonotype. V and J are TRBV7-3 and TRBJ1-1, with D unclear. The V and J ends lost 4 bases and 2 bases respectively, with 8 bases between them. The CDR3 spans 13 residues. The germline V gene has CDR1 SGHTA and CDR2 FQGTGA. The DNA of the CDR3 is TGTGCCAGCAGCTCTACGGGAAACACTGAAGCTTTCTTT. Translation gives CASSSTGNTEAFF.

The chain couples TRBV23-1 to TRBJ2-1; 9 bases are a match to TRBD1. TRBV23-1 is annotated as an ORF whose role is uncertain. CDR3 length: 14 residues. Losses at the gene ends were 4 bases for V and 9 bases for J; bases not matched to a gene: 7. DNA of the CDR3: TGCGCCAGCAGTCGGGACAGGGAGGTTCGTGAGCAGTTCTTC. Protein sequence: CASSRDREVREQFF.

This clonotype was found many times. V gene TRBV6-5 combines with J gene TRBJ2-5; possible D gene TRBD2, 5 bases. This CDR3 region has 14 residues. Germline loops: CDR1 MNHEY, CDR2 SVGAGI. The V and J ends lost 0 bases and 1 base respectively, with 6 bases between them. The CDR3 is CASSYSGLQETQYF. The CDR3 DNA follows: TGTGCCAGCAGTTACTCTGGACTCCAAGAGACCCAGTACTTC.

The chain employs TRBV6-1 and TRBJ2-1; D is unresolved. Trimming shortened V by 3 bases and J by 6 bases, and 15 bases separated the two germline ends. CDR1 is MNHNS and CDR2 is SASEGT in the germline V gene. CDR3 length: 15 residues. The chain's CDR3 is CASSERLPTFNEQFF. As DNA, the CDR3 is TGTGCCAGCAGTGAGAGACTCCCGACTTTCAATGAGCAGTTCTTC.

This chain links TRBV6-1 with TRBJ2-1, with D maybe TRBD2 (6 bases). Germline V gene lookup returns CDR1 MNHNS and CDR2 SASEGT. V shed 6 bases and J shed 1 base, with 19 bases lying between them. CDR3 length equals 17 residues. CDR3 loop: CASRSPGNAGSYNEQFF. As DNA, the CDR3 is TGTGCCAGCAGGTCACCGGGCAACGCGGGGTCCTACAATGAGCAGTTCTTC.

This clonotype came up a few times. V usage is TRBV20-1 and J usage is TRBJ1-4; D call uncertain. The germline gives CDR1 DFQATT, CDR2 SNEGSKA (reference sequence). CDR3 length: 13 residues. The V and J ends lost 5 bases and 6 bases respectively, with 13 bases between them. The CDR3 DNA is TGCAGTGCTGGACGCGGTCCTGATGAAAAACTGTTTTTT. Protein sequence: CSAGRGPDEKLFF.

This clonotype was detected only a few times. The chain carries TRBV12-3 or TRBV12-4 and TRBJ2-1; 10 nucleotides line up with TRBD1. With V trimmed by 5 bases and J by 5 bases, 6 bases remained unmatched. The CDR3 length is 15 residues. CDR3 sequence: CASSLRQGANNEQFF. CDR3 sequence (DNA): TGTGCCAGCAGTCTTAGACAGGGGGCGAACAATGAGCAGTTCTTC.

V is TRBV2 and J is TRBJ2-7; D not certain. Trimming left V 8 bases short and J 2 bases short, with 13 bases between. Germline loops: CDR1 SNHLY, CDR2 FYNNEI. This CDR3 is 13 amino acids long. The CDR3 DNA reads as TGTGCCAGCCAACCGGACGGAGCCTACGAGCAGTACTTC. It translates to CASQPDGAYEQYF. Complete variable domain (other parts from reference TRBV2 and TRBJ2-7): EPEVTQTPSHQVTQMGQEVILRCVPISNHLYFYWYRQILGQKVEFLVSFYNNEISEKSEIFDDQFSVERPDGSNFTLKIRSTKLEDSAMYFCASQPDGAYEQYFGPGTRLTVT.

The genes are TRBV10-3 and TRBJ1-4; D gene uncertain. The length of the CDR3 is 13 residues. The ends were cut back, 2 bases at V and 6 bases at J, with 7 bases in the middle. CDR1 and CDR2 from the germline V gene are ENHRY and SYGVKD. CDR3 amino acids: CAISEGPDEKLFF. In DNA form, the CDR3 reads TGTGCCATCAGTGAGGGGCCGGATGAAAAACTGTTTTTT.